Described below is a single TCR beta chain sequence and its context. As yet, its antigen is unknown. About 100,000 TCR templates underwent assay in every sample. Using immunoSEQ multiplex PCR, the repertoire was profiled, and TCRdb retains in-frame clones only, with some absent. The profile shows about 55,000 clones, about 97% of them singletons. This CDR3 has 14 amino acids. Germline assignment: CDR1 MNHEY and CDR2 SVGAGI. The V segment lost 8 bases and the J segment 3 bases; nucleotides outside the gene matches: 7. In a few donor pairs, unstimulated naive, memory, effector memory and TEMRA subsets were sequenced. This entry belongs to a study of siplizumab effects on memory and regulatory T cells. Study outcomes and limitations: No naive or memory phenotype could be assigned to roughly 75-95% of proliferating clones.

The origin of this receptor is a human donor in good health. The J gene is TRBJ2-1, the V gene TRBV6-5, with 7 bases that match TRBD1. Sequencing was carried out using naive CD4+ T cells sorted from blood. Written as DNA, the CDR3 is TGTGCCAGCGGAATGGGACAGTACTACAATGAGCAGTTCTTC. Translated, it gives CASGMGQYYNEQFF.